The source of this T cell receptor (beta chain) is a study of blood T cells in healthy people across ages. Study-wide results and limits: Among long-lived donors, naive CD4+ cells were more numerous and diversity higher than in aged donors.

Next came a second PCR, run for roughly 6 to 11 cycles, which used a sample-barcoded 5' primer along with a J-beta primer mix. In TCRdb, the 5' RACE reads were re-called with MiXCR into one record per CDR3 protein. The sample holds 780,000 or so distinct CDR3 sequences; 20% to 25% are singletons and the top ten take roughly 3.8%. V shed 4 bases, J shed 5 bases, and the junction held 8 bases outside the gene matches. The CDR3 is 14 amino acids. Looked up from germline, CDR1 is SGHDT and CDR2 is YYEEEE. This clonotype was seen a handful of times. No antigen is known for it. These data also featured in a second study, about T cells of mothers and their children. That study reports: The study found thymic selection shapes TCR recombination output similarly in related and unrelated pairs.

The source of this sequence is a boy aged 10-17 years in good health. V gene TRBV5-6 combines with J gene TRBJ2-5, with 7 bases lining up with TRBD1. The sequencing input was blood. The CDR3 region has the DNA TGTGCCAGCAGCCGGGGACAGCCTGGTGAGACCCAGTACTTC. This sequence encodes CASSRGQPGETQYF.